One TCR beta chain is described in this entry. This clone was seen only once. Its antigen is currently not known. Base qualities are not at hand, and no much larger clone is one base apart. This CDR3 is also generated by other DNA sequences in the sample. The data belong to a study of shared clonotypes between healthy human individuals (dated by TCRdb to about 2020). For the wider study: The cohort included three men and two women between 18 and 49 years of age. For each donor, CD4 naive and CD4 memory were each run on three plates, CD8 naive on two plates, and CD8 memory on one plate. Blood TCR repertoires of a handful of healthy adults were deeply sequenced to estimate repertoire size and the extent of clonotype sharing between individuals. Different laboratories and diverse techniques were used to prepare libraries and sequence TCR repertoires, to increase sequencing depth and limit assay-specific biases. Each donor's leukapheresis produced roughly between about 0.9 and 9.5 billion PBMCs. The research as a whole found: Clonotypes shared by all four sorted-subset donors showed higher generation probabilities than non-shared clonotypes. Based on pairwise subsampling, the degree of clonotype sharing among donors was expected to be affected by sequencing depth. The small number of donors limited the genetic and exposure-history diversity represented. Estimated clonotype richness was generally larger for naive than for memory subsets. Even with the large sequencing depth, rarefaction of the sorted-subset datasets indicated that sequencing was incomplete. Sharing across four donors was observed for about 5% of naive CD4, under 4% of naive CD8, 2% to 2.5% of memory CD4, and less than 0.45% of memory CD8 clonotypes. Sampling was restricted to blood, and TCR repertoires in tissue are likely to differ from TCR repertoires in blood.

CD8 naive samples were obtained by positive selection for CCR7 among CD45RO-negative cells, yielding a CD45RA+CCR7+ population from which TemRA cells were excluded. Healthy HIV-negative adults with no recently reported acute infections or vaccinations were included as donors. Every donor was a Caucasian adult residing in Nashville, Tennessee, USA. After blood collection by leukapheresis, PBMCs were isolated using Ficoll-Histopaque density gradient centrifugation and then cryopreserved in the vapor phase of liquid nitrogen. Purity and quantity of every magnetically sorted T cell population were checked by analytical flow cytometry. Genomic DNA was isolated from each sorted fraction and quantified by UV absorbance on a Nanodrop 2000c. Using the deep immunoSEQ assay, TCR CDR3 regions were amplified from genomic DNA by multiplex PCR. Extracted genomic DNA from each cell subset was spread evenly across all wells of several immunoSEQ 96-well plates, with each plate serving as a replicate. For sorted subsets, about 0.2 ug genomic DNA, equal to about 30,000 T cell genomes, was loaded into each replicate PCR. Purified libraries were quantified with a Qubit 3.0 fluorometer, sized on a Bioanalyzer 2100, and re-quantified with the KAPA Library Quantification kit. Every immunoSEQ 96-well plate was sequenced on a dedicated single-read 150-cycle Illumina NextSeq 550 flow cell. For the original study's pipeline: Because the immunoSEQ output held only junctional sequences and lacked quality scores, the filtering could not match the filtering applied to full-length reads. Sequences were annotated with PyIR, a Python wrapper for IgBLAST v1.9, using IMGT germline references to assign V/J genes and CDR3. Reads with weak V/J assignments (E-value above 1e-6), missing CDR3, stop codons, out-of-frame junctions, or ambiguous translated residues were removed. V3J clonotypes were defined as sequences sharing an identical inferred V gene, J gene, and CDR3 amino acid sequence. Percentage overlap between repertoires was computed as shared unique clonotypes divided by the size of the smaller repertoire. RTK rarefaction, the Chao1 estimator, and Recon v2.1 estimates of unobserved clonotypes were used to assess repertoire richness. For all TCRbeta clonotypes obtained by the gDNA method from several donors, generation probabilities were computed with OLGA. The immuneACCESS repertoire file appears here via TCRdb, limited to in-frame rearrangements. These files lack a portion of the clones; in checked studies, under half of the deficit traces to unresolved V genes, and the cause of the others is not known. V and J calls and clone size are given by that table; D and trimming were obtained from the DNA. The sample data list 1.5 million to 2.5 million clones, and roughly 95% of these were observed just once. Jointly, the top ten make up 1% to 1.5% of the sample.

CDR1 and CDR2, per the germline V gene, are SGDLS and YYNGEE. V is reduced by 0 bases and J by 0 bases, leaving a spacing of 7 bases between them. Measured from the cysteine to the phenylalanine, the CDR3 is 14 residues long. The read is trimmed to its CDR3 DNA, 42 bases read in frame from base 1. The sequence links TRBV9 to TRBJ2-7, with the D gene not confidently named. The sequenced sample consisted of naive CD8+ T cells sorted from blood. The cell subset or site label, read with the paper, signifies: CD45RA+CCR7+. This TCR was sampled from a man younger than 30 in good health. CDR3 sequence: CASSVASSSYEQYF. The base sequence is TGTGCCAGCAGCGTAGCGAGTAGCTCCTACGAGCAGTACTTC. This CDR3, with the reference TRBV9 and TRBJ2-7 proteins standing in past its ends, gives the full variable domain DSGVTQTPKHLITATGQRVTLRCSPRSGDLSVYWYQQSLDQGLQFLIQYYNGEERAKGNILERFSAQQFPDLHSELNLSSLELGDSALYFCASSVASSSYEQYFGPGTRLTVT.